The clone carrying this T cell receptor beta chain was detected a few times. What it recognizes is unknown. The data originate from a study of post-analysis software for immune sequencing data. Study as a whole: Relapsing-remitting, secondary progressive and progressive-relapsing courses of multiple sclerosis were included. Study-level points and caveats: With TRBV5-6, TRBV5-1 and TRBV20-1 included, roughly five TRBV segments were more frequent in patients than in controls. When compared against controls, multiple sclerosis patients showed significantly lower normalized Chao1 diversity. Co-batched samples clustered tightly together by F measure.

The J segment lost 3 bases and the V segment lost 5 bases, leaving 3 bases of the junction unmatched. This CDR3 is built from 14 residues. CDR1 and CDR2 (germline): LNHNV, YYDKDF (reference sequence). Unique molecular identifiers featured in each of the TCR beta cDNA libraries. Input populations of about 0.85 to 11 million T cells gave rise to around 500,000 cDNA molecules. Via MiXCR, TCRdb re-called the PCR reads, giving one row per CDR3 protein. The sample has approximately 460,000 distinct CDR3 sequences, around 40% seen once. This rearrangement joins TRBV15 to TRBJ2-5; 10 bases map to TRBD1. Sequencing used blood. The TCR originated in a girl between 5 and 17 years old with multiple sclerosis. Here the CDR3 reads CATSSGQGEETQYF. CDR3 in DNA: TGTGCCACCAGCTCAGGACAGGGGGAAGAGACCCAGTACTTC.